Following are 4 T cell receptor beta chains from one sample sequenced in a study of molecular identifiers for immune sequencing clone quantification. In TCRdb, the PCR reads were re-called with MiXCR into one record per CDR3 protein. Of 600,000 to 650,000 distinct CDR3 sequences in the sample, just under 20% were seen once. What was sequenced was naive CD8+ T cells from blood, with Jurkat cell RNA spiked in. Subset in this sample: FACS-sorted CD8+CD4-CCR7+CD45RA+ naive T cells. The receptors stem from a human donor in good health. Some libraries in this study had Jurkat cell RNA spiked in.

This clonotype was counted ten times or more. The rearrangement joins TRBV19 to TRBJ2-3, with TRBD1 identical over 12 bases. V trimming: 3 bases; J trimming: 6 bases; junction bases outside the gene matches: 4. Germline CDR1 reads LNHDA; CDR2 reads SQIVND (reference sequence). This CDR3 has 15 residues. The chain's CDR3 is CASSMGQGAIDTQYF. The DNA of the CDR3 is TGTGCCAGTAGTATGGGACAGGGGGCAATCGATACGCAGTATTTT.

Concerning this clonotype: A much larger clone differs from this one at a single base, so this may be a read error. J is TRBJ2-5 and V is TRBV6-1; D might be TRBD1 (5 bases). Germline CDR1 and CDR2: MNHNS and SASEGT. The V end was cut by 3 bases, the J end by 7 bases, with 21 bases between. The CDR3 extends over 16 amino acids. CDR3 DNA sequence: TGTGCCAGCAGTGAGTTGGTTTCAGGGTGGCGAGGGACCCAGTACTTC. Its translation is CASSELVSGWRGTQYF.

This clonotype was observed a handful of times. The J gene is TRBJ2-7, the V gene TRBV27; 10 nucleotides match TRBD2. Losses at the gene ends were 0 bases for V and 2 bases for J; bases not matched to a gene: 4. This CDR3 comprises 16 residues. CDR1 is MNHEY, CDR2 SMNVEV, per germline (reference sequence). The CDR3 DNA reads TGTGCCAGCAGTTTATCGTCTAGCGGGAGCCCCTACGAGCAGTACTTC. This translates into CASSLSSSGSPYEQYF.

This clonotype was seen ten or more times. This sequence joins TRBV21-1 and TRBJ2-3; no check of the table's D call, TRBD1, against the DNA was made. TRBV21-1 is annotated as a pseudogene. The CDR3 is made up of 18 amino acids. The CDR3 sequence is CASRDRGLDTRSTDTQYF. The CDR3 DNA follows: TGTGCCAGCCGGGACAGGGGGCTGGACACGCGTAGCACAGATACGCAGTATTTT.